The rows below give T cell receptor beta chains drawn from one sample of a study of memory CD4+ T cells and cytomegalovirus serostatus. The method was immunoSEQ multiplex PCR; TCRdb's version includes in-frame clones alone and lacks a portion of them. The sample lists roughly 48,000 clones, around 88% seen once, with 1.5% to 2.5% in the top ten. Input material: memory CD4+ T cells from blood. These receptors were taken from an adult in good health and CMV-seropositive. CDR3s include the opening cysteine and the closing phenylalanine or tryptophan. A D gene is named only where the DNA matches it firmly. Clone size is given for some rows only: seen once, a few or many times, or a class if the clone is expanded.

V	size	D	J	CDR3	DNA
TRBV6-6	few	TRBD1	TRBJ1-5	CASRDRTGDDNQPQHF	TGTGCCAGCAGGGACAGGACAGGAGACGATAATCAGCCCCAGCATTTT
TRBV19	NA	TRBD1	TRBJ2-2	CASSTIGGQLGELFF	TGTGCCAGTAGCACTATAGGGGGCCAGCTCGGGGAGCTGTTTTTT
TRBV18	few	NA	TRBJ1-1	CASSPDHTEAFF	TGTGCCAGCTCACCCGATCACACTGAAGCTTTCTTT
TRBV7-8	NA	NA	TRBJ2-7	CASSLLDGGAYEQYF	TGTGCCAGCAGCTTGCTGGACGGAGGAGCCTACGAGCAGTACTTC
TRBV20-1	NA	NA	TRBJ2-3	CSVFLADTQYF	TGCAGTGTATTTCTGGCAGATACGCAGTATTTT
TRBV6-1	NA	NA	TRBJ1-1	CASSLENTEAFF	TGTGCCAGCAGTTTGGAGAACACTGAAGCTTTCTTT
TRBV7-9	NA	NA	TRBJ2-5	CASSLNLETQYF	TGTGCCAGCAGCTTAAACCTAGAGACCCAGTACTTC
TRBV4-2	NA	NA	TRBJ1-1	CASSAGRSLNTEAFF	TGTGCCAGCAGCGCCGGCAGATCTCTGAACACTGAAGCTTTCTTT
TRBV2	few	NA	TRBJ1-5	CASSELTLRTGINQPQHF	TGTGCCAGCAGTGAATTGACCCTGAGGACGGGAATCAATCAGCCCCAGCATTTT
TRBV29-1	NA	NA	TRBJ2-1	CSVEGLTDEQFF	TGCAGCGTTGAGGGCTTAACGGATGAGCAGTTCTTC
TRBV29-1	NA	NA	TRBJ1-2	CSVEGSSGGYTF	TGCAGCGTTGAAGGCTCTTCGGGGGGCTACACCTTC
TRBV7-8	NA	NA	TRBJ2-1	CASSLDSGDYNEQFF	TGTGCCAGCAGCTTGGATAGCGGTGACTACAATGAGCAGTTCTTC
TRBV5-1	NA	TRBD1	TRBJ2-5	CASSLGQGVAETQYF	TGCGCCAGCAGCTTAGGACAGGGGGTGGCAGAGACCCAGTACTTC
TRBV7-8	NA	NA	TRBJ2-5	CASSPHRRETQYF	TGTGCCAGCAGCCCTCACAGGCGGGAGACCCAGTACTTC
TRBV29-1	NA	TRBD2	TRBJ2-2	CSVDSGRGGGELFF	TGCAGCGTGGATAGCGGGAGGGGGGGCGGGGAGCTGTTTTTT
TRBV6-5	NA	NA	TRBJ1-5	CASRPRHRRDQPQHF	TGTGCCAGCAGGCCGCGGCACAGGCGAGATCAGCCCCAGCATTTT
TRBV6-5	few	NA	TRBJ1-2	CASSYEGTKGNYGYTF	TGTGCCAGCAGTTACGAAGGAACTAAAGGGAACTATGGCTACACCTTC
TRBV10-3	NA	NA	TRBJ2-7	CAISQSQNNYEQYF	TGTGCCATCAGTCAAAGTCAAAATAATTACGAGCAGTACTTC
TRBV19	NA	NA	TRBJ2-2	CASSPLNTGELFF	TGTGCCAGTAGTCCATTGAACACCGGGGAGCTGTTTTTT
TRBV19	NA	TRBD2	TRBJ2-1	CASSRLGAGGGNEQFF	TGTGCCAGTAGTCGTCTAGGTGCGGGAGGAGGGAATGAGCAGTTCTTC
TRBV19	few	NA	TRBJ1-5	CATLDGPNQPQHF	TGTGCCACTCTGGACGGACCTAATCAGCCCCAGCATTTT
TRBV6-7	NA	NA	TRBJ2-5	CASNYRQYQETQYF	TGTGCCAGCAATTACAGGCAGTACCAAGAGACCCAGTACTTC
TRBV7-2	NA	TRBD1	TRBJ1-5	CASSTGRTGSNQPQHF	TGTGCCAGCAGCACAGGCCGGACAGGGAGCAATCAGCCCCAGCATTTT
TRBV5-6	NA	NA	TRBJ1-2	CASSPSGRNYGYTF	TGTGCCAGCAGCCCCTCCGGACGGAACTATGGCTACACCTTC
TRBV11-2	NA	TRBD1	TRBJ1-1	CASSPQGGGTEAFF	TGTGCCAGCAGCCCCCAGGGGGGAGGCACTGAAGCTTTCTTT
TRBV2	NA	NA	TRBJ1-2	CASSTYQGTGYTF	TGTGCCAGCAGTACCTATCAGGGGACCGGCTACACCTTC
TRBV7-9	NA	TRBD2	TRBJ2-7	CASSFVFGTINEQYF	TGTGCCAGCAGCTTCGTGTTCGGGACTATTAACGAGCAGTACTTC
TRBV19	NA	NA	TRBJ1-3	CASSKQGRSGNTIYF	TGTGCCAGTAGTAAACAGGGTCGCTCTGGAAACACCATATATTTT
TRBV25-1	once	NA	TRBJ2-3	CASTNWADTQYF	TGTGCCAGCACCAATTGGGCAGATACGCAGTATTTT
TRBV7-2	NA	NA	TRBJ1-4	CASSLDRATNEKLFF	TGTGCCAGCAGTTTAGACAGAGCAACTAATGAAAAACTGTTTTTT
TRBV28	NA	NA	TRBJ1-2	CASSSGQGKIGGYTF	TGTGCCAGCAGTTCAGGTCAGGGGAAGATTGGGGGCTACACCTTC
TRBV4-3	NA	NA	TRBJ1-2	CASSQGWRGGANYGYTF	TGCGCCAGCAGCCAAGGTTGGCGGGGGGGAGCTAACTATGGCTACACCTTC